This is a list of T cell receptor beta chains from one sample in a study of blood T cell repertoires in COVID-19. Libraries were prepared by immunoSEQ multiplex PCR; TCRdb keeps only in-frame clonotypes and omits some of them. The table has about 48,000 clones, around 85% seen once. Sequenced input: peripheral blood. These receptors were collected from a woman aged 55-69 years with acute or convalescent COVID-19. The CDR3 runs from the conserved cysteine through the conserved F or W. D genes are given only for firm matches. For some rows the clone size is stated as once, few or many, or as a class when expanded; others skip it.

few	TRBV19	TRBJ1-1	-	CASRSQVSIEAFF	TGTGCCAGTAGATCCCAGGTTTCTATTGAAGCTTTCTTT
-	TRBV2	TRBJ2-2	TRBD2	CASKWTSPGELFF	TGTGCCAGCAAGTGGACTAGCCCCGGGGAGCTGTTTTTT
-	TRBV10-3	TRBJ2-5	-	CAISDGAGETQYF	TGTGCCATCAGTGATGGGGCCGGCGAGACCCAGTACTTC
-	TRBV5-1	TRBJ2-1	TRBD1	CASSGYGTGLYNEQFF	TGCGCCAGCAGCGGCTATGGGACAGGCCTCTACAATGAGCAGTTCTTC
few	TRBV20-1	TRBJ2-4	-	CSASLPRGSGKNIQYF	TGCAGTGCTAGTCTGCCCAGGGGTTCTGGCAAAAACATTCAGTACTTC
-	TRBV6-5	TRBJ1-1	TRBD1	CASSYDRENTEAFF	TGTGCCAGCAGTTACGACAGGGAGAACACTGAAGCTTTCTTT
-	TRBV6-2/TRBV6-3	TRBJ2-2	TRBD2	CASSYSRHRLAGGLDGELFF	TGTGCCAGCAGTTACTCTCGCCACAGACTAGCGGGAGGATTAGACGGGGAGCTGTTTTTT
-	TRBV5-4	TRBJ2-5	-	CASSSDNGETQYF	TGTGCCAGCAGCTCCGACAATGGGGAGACCCAGTACTTC
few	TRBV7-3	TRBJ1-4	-	CASSLLGQPNEKLFF	TGTGCCAGCAGCCTGCTCGGACAGCCGAATGAAAAACTGTTTTTT
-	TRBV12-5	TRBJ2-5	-	CASGRTDVIKETQYF	TGTGCTAGTGGCCGGACAGATGTCATCAAAGAGACCCAGTACTTC
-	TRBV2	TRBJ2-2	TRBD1	CASSPPGQGAGELFF	TGTGCCAGCAGTCCTCCGGGACAGGGGGCCGGGGAGCTGTTTTTT
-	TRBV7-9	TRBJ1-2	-	CASSLEGVVGTF	TGTGCCAGCAGCTTAGAAGGAGTAGTCGGCACCTTC
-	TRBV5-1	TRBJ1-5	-	CASSPGGFNQPQHF	TGCGCCAGCAGCCCCGGGGGTTTCAATCAGCCCCAGCATTTT
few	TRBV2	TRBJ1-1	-	CASSDTVNTEAFF	TGTGCCAGCAGTGACACGGTGAACACTGAAGCTTTCTTT
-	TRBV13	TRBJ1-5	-	CASSRRRGSNQPQHF	TGTGCCAGCAGCCGCAGACGGGGTTCAAATCAGCCCCAGCATTTT
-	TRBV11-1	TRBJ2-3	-	CASSLGRGDTQYF	TGTGCCAGCAGCTTAGGCAGGGGAGATACGCAGTATTTT